This T cell receptor beta chain was sequenced for a study of T cells in Graves' hyperthyroidism and ophthalmopathy. Diagnosis rested on symptoms, serum thyroxine and TRAb, thyroid ultrasound, and orbital computed tomography. Study-wide findings and caveats: Most thyroid clonotypes with frequency above 0.001 were detected in blood. Ophthalmopathy prediction by the model preceded onset by a median 6.5 months.

Note on this clonotype: The target antigen is unknown.

The trim removed 6 bases at V and 8 bases at J, leaving 7 bases unmatched. Germline CDR1 is SNHLY and CDR2 is FYNNEI. The CDR3 consists of 14 residues. Researchers took RNA transcripts and amplified the TCR beta CDR3 regions from them. With the HTBI primer set, the TCR CDR3 went through a first round of RT-PCR. One entry per CDR3 protein, called by TCRdb with MiXCR from the multiplex PCR reads. The sample records 250,000 to 300,000 distinct CDR3 sequences, approximately 18% being singletons. What was sequenced was blood. This chain uses TRBV2 with TRBJ1-2; 12 bases align to TRBD1. The sequence was obtained from a man aged 45-65 years with Graves' ophthalmopathy. CDR3 sequence: CASSAGQGAYGYTF. In DNA form, the CDR3 reads TGTGCCAGCAGCGCGGGACAGGGGGCTTACGGCTACACCTTC.